Each of the 10 T cell receptor beta chains below was sequenced from the same sample in a study of immune evolution from preneoplasia to lung adenocarcinoma. Sequenced by immunoSEQ multiplex PCR; TCRdb stores in-frame clones only, minus some. This sample has around 39,000 clones, with roughly 74% found just once. What was sequenced was FFPE invasive lung adenocarcinoma tissue. These receptors all come from a person between 60 and 69 years old with lung adenocarcinoma.

This chain uses TRBV5-4 with TRBJ2-1; TRBD1 might be the D (6 bases). Germline V gives CDR1 SGHNT, CDR2 YYREEE (reference sequence). V gave up 0 bases and J gave up 2 bases, with 12 bases separating them. The CDR3 is made up of 16 amino acids. The DNA of the CDR3 is TGTGCCAGCAGCTTGGGGGGGCCGAGGGCCTACAATGAGCAGTTCTTC. Protein product: CASSLGGPRAYNEQFF.

The chain uses TRBV15 and TRBJ2-1, with 10 nucleotides matching TRBD2. Per germline, CDR1 LNHNV and CDR2 YYDKDF (reference sequence). V dropped 7 bases and J dropped 1; count of bases not matched to a gene: 4. The CDR3 is 15 amino acids. In nucleotides, the CDR3 is TGTGCCACCACCCCTAGCGGGGGTTCCTACAATGAGCAGTTCTTC. The encoded protein is CATTPSGGSYNEQFF.

The rearrangement links TRBV10-1 to TRBJ2-3; no clear D gene. V lost 5 bases and J lost 6, with 9 bases in between. Per the germline V gene, CDR1 is WNHNN and CDR2 is SYGVQD (reference sequence). The CDR3 spans 12 residues. As DNA, the CDR3 is TGCGCCAGCAGTAACCTCCAGGATACGCAGTATTTT. Encoded protein: CASSNLQDTQYF.

This chain uses TRBV15 with TRBJ2-7; TRBD1 matches at 11 bases. The V gene end was trimmed by 5 bases and the J gene end by 7 bases; junction bases not matched to a gene: 16. This CDR3 has 17 residues. Germline CDR1 and CDR2: LNHNV and YYDKDF (reference sequence). In DNA form, the CDR3 reads TGTGCCACCAGCGGACCCGGGATGGGGACAGGGGGGGTAGAGCAGTACTTC. Residues: CATSGPGMGTGGVEQYF.

This chain connects TRBV4-2 to TRBJ2-3; no firm D call. CDR3 size: 15 residues. The ends were cut back, 1 base at V and 4 bases at J, with 12 bases in the middle. CDR1 LGHNA and CDR2 YNFKEQ come from the germline V gene. CDR3 bases: TGTGCCAGCAGCCAAGTTCCCAGAAGGGCAGATACGCAGTATTTT. This translates into CASSQVPRRADTQYF.

The genes are TRBV6-5 and TRBJ1-1, with 7 bases matching TRBD1. After removal of 5 bases from V and 6 bases from J, the junction contained 0 bases not matched to a gene. The CDR3 sequence is 11 residues long. Germline lookup yields CDR1 MNHEY and CDR2 SVGAGI. DNA of the CDR3: TGTGCCAGCAGTCAGGGGGCTGAAGCTTTCTTT. Protein: CASSQGAEAFF.

The chain recombines TRBV30 with TRBJ1-1; TRBD1 is a possible D gene (5 bases). The CDR3 contains 12 residues. The germline CDR1 and CDR2 sequences are GTSNPN and SVGIG (reference sequence). V was trimmed by 2 bases and J by 6 bases, leaving 10 bases between them. DNA of the CDR3: TGTGCCTGGAGTCACAGGCGGTCTGAAGCTTTCTTT. Translating gives CAWSHRRSEAFF.

The chain carries TRBV13 and TRBJ2-1; D remains ambiguous. Trimming took off 3 bases at V and 8 bases at J, with 11 bases between the two ends. CDR1 and CDR2 (germline): PRHDT, FYEKMQ (reference sequence). CDR3 length: 13 amino acids. CDR3 in DNA: TGTGCCAGCAGCTTCCCTGGGTTCGATGAGCAGTTCTTC. Its translation: CASSFPGFDEQFF.

V usage is TRBV4-1 and J usage is TRBJ1-2; tentative D call: TRBD1 (6 bases). The CDR3 loop spans 15 amino acids. V lost 1 base and J 4 bases, leaving 13 bases between the germline ends. Germline V gene data show CDR1 as MGHRA and CDR2 as YSYEKL. The CDR3 DNA is TGCGCCAGCAGCCAAGCTACAACAGGGAGCTATGGCTACACCTTC. Its translation: CASSQATTGSYGYTF.

The chain employs TRBV15 and TRBJ2-7, with unresolved D. V lost 3 bases and J 2 bases, leaving 11 bases between the germline ends. Looked up from germline, CDR1 is LNHNV and CDR2 is YYDKDF (reference sequence). The CDR3 sequence is 14 residues long. CDR3 amino acids: CATSSGVNPYEQYF. Here the CDR3 DNA reads TGTGCCACCAGCAGTGGGGTGAACCCCTACGAGCAGTACTTC.